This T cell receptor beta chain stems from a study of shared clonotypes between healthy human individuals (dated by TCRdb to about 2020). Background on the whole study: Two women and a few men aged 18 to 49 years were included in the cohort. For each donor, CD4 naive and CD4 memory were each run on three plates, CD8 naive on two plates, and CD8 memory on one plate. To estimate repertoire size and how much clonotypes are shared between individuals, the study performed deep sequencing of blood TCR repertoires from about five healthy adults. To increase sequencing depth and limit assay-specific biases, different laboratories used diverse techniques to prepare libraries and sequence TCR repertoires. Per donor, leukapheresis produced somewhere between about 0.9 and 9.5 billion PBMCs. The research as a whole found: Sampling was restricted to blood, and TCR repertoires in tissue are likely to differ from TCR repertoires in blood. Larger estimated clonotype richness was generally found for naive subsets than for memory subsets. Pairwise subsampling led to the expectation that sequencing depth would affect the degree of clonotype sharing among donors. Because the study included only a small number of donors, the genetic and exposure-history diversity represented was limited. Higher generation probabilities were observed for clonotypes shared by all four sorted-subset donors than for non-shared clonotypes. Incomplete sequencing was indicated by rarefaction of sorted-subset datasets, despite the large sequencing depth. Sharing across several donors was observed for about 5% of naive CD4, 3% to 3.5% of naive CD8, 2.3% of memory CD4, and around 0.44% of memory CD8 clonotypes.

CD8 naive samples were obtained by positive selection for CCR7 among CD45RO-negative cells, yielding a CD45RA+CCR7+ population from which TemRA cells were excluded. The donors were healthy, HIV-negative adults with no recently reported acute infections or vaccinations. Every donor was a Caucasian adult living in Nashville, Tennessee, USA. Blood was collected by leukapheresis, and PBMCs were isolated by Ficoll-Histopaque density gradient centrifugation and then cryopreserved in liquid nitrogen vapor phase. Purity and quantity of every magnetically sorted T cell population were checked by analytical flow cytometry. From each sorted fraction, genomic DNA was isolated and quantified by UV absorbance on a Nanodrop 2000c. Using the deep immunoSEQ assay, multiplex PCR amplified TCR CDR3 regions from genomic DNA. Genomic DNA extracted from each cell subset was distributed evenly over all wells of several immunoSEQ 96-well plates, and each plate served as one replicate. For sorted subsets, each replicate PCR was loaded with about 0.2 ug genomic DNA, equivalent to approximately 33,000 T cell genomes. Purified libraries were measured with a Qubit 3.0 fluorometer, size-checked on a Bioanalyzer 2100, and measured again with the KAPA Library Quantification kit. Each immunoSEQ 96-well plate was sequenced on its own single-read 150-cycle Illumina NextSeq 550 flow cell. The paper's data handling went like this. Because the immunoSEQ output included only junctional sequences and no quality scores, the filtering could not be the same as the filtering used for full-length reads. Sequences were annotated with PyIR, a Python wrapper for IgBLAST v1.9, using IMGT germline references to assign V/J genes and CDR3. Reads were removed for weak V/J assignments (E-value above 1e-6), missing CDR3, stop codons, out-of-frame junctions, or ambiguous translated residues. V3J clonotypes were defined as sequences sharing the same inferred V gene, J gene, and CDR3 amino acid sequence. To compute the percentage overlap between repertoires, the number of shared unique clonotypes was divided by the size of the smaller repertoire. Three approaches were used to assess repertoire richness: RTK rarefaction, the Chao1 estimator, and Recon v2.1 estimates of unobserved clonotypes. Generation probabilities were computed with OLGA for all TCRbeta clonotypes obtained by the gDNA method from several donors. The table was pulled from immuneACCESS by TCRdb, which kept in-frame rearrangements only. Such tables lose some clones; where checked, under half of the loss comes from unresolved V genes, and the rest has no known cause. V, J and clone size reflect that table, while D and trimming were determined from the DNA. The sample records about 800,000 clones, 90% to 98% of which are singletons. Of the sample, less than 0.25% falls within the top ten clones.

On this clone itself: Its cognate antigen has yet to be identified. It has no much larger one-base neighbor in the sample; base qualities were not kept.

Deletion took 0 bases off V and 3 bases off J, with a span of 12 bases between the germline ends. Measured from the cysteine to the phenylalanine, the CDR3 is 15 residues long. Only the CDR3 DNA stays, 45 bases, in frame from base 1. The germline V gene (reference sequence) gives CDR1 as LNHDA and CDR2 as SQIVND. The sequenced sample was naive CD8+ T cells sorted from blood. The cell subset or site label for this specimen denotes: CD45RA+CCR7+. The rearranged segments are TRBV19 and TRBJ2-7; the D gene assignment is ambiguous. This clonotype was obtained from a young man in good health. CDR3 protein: CASSIDPGGNYEQYF. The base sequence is TGTGCCAGTAGTATAGATCCGGGCGGCAACTACGAGCAGTACTTC.